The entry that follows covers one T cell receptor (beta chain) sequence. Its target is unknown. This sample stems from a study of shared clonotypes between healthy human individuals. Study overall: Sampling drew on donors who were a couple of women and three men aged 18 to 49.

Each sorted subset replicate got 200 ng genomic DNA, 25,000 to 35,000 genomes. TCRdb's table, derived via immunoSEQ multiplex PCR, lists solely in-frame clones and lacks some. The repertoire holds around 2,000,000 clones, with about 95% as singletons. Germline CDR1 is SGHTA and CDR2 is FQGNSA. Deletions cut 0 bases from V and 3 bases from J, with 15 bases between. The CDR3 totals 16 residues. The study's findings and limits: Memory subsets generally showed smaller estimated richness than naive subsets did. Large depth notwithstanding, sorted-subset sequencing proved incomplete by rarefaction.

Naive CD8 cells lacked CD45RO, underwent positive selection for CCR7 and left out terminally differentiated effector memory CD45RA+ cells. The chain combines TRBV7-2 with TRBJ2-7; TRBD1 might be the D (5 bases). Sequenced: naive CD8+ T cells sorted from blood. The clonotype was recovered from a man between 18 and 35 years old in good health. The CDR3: CASSLAGQGRHYEQYF. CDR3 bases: TGTGCCAGCAGCTTAGCGGGGCAGGGTCGTCACTACGAGCAGTACTTC.